This T cell receptor beta chain was sequenced for a study of blood T cell repertoires in COVID-19. Sequencing was performed with immunoSEQ multiplex PCR; in TCRdb, only in-frame clones are kept and a portion is missing. The repertoire holds about 210,000 clones, with around 82% as singletons. Germline loops: CDR1 SGHKS, CDR2 YYEKEE (reference sequence). With 4 bases clipped from V and 4 bases from J, the junction kept 5 bases outside the gene matches. The CDR3 totals 15 residues. The chain carries TRBV5-5 and TRBJ1-4, with TRBD1 matching 9 bases. This receptor was identified in a human donor in a cohort sampled during active COVID-19. Sequenced sample: peripheral blood. The CDR3 region is CASSRQGGINEKLFF. CDR3 in DNA: TGTGCCAGCAGCCGACAGGGGGGGATTAATGAAAAACTGTTTTTT.